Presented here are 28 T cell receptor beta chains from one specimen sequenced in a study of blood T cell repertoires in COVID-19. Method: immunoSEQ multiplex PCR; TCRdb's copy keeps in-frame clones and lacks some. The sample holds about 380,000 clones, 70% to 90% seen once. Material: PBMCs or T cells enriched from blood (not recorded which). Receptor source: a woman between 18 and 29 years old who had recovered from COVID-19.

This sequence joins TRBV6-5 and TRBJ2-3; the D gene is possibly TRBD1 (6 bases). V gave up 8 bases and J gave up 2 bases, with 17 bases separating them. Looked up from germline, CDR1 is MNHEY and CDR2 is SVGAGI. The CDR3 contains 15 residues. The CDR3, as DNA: TGTGCCAGCGGGGCCCAGGGGCCGGACACAGATACGCAGTATTTT. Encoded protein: CASGAQGPDTDTQYF.

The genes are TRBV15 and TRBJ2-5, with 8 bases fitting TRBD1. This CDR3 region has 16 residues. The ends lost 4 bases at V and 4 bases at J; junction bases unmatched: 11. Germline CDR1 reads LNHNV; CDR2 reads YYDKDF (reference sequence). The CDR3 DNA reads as TGTGCCACCAGCAAAATGATAGGGACAGGATCAGAGACCCAGTACTTC. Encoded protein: CATSKMIGTGSETQYF.

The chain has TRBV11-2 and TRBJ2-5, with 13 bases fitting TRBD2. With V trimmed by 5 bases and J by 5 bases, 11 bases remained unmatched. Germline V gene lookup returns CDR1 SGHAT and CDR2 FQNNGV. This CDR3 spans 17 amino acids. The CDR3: CASSQSRTSGGRETQYF. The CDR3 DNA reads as TGTGCCAGCAGCCAAAGTCGGACTAGCGGGGGCCGGGAGACCCAGTACTTC. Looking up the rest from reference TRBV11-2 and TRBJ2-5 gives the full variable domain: EAGVAQSPRYKIIEKRQSVAFWCNPISGHATLYWYQQILGQGPKLLIQFQNNGVVDDSQLPKDRFSAERLKGVDSTLKIQPAKLEDSAVYLCASSQSRTSGGRETQYFGPGTRLLVL.

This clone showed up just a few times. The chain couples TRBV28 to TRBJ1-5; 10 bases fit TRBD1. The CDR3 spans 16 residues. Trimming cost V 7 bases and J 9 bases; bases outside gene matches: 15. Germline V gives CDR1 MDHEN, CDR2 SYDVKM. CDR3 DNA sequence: TGTGCCAGCACCGCCCCGGGACAGGGGTTGGAGGTGCCCCAGCATTTT. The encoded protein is CASTAPGQGLEVPQHF.

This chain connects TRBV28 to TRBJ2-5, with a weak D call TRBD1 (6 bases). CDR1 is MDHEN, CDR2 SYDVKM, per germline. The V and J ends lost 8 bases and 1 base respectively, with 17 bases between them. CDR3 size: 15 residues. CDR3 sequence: CASAEPKGVQETQYF. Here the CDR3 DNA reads TGTGCCAGCGCTGAACCAAAGGGGGTCCAAGAGACCCAGTACTTC.

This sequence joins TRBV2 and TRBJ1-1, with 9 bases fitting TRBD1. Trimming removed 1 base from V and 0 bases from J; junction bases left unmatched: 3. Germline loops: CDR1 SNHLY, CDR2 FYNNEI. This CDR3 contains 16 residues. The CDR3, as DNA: TGTGCCAGCAGTGAAGGGACAGGGGTCATGAACACTGAAGCTTTCTTT. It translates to CASSEGTGVMNTEAFF.

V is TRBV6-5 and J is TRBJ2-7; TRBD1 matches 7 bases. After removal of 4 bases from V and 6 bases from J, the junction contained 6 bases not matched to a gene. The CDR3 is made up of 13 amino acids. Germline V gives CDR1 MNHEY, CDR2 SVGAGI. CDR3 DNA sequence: TGTGCCAGCAGTTTAACAGGGGTAGGCGAGCAGTACTTC. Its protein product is CASSLTGVGEQYF.

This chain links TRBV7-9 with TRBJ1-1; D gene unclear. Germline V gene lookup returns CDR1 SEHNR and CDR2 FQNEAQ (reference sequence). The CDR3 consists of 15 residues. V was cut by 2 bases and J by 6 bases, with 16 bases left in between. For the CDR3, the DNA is TGTGCCAGCAGCTTAAGTGCAGGCCCCAGGCCTGAAGCTTTCTTT. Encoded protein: CASSLSAGPRPEAFF.

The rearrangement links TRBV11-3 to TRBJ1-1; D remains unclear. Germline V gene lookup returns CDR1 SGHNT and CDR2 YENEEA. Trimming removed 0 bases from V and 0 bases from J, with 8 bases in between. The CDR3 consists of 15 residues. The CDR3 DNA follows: TGTGCCAGCAGCTTAGATGGAGATTTGAACACTGAAGCTTTCTTT. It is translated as CASSLDGDLNTEAFF.

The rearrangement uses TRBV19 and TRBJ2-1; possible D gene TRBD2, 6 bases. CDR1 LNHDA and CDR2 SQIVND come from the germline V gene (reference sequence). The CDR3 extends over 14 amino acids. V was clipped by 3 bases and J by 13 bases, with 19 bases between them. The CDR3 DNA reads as TGTGCCAGTAGTATTTGGCAGGGAGGTAGTCCACAGTTCTTC. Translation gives CASSIWQGGSPQFF.

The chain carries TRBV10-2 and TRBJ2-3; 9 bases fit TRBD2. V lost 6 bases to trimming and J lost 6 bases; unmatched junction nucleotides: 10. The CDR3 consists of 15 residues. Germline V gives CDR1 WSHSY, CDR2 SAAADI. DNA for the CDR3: TGCGCCAGCAGGAGGGAGCGGGGGGCCCTGGATACGCAGTATTTT. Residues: CASRRERGALDTQYF.

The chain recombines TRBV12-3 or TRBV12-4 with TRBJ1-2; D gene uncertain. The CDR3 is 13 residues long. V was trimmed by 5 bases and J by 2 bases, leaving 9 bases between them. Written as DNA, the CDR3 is TGTGCCAGCAGTCACACAGTCAACTATGGCTACACCTTC. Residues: CASSHTVNYGYTF.

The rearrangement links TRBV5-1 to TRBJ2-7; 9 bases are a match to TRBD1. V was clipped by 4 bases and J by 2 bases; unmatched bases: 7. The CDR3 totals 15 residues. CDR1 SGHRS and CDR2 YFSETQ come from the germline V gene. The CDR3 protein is CASSLEGQGPYEQYF. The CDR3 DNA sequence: TGCGCCAGCAGCCTTGAGGGACAGGGACCCTACGAGCAGTACTTC.

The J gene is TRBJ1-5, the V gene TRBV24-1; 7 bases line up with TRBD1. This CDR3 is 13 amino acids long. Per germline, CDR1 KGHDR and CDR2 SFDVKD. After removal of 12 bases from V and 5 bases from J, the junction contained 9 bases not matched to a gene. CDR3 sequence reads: CAVRGWMYQPQHF. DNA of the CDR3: TGTGCCGTCAGGGGGTGGATGTATCAGCCCCAGCATTTT.

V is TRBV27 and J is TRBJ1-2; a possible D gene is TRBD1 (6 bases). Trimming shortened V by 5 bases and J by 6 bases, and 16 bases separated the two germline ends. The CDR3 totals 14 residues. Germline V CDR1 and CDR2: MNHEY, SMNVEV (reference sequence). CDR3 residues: CASSQRRGGDGYTF. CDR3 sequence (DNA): TGTGCCAGCAGTCAGCGACGGGGGGGCGATGGCTACACCTTC.

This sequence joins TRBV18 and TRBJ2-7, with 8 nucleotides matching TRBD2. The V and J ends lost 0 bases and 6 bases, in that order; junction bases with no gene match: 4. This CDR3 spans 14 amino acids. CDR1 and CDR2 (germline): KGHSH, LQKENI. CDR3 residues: CASSPPAGGFEQYF. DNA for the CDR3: TGTGCCAGCTCACCACCCGCGGGGGGCTTCGAGCAGTACTTC.

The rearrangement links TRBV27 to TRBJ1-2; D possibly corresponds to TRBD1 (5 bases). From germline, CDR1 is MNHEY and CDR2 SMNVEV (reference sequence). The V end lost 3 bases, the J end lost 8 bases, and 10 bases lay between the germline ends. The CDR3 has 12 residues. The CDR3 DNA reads TGTGCCAGCAGTTTGCAGGGCGCGGGCTACACCTTC. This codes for CASSLQGAGYTF.

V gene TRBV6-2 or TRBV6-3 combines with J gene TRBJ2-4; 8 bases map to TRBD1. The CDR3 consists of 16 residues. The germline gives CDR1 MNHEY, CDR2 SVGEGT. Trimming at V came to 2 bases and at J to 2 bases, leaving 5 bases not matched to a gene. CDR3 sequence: CASSYRQGQTKNIQYF. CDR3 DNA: TGTGCCAGCAGTTACCGACAGGGGCAGACCAAAAACATTCAGTACTTC.

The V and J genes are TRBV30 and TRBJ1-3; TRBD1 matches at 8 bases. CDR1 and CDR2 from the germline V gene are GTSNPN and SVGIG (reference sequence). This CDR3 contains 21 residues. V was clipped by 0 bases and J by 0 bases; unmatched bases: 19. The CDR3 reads CAWSVRFSGRGPSRSGNTIYF. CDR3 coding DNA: TGTGCCTGGAGTGTACGTTTTTCGGGCAGGGGGCCATCACGCTCTGGAAACACCATATATTTT.

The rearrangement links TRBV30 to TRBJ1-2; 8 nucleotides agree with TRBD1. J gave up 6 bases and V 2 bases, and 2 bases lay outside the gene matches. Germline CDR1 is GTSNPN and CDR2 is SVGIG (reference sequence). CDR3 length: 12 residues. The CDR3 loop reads CAWSRTGNGYTF. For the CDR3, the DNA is TGTGCCTGGAGTCGGACAGGGAATGGCTACACCTTC.

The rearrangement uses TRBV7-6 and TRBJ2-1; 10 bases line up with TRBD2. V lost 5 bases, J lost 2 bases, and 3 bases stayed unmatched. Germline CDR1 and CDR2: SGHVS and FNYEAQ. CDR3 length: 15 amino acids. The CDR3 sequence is CASSVSGGTYNEQFF. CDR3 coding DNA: TGTGCCAGCAGCGTTAGCGGGGGGACCTACAATGAGCAGTTCTTC.

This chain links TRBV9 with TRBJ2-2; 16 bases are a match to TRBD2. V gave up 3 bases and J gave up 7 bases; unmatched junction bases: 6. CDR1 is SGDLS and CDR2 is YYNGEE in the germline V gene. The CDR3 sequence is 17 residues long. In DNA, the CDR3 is TGTGCCAGCAGCGCCGGGACTAGCGGGGGGGCCATCGGGGAGCTGTTTTTT. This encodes CASSAGTSGGAIGELFF.

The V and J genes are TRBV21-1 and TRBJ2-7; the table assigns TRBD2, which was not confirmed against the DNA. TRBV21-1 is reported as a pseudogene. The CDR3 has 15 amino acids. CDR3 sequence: CASSKVRRLFYEQYF. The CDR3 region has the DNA TGTGCCAGCAGCAAAGTACGGAGACTCTTCTACGAGCAGTACTTC.

CDR3 loop: CSAKGTSASPYRNEQFF. The CDR3 DNA sequence: TGCAGCGCTAAGGGGACTAGCGCAAGTCCTTATCGGAATGAGCAGTTCTTC. The V call is TRBV29-1, the J call TRBJ2-1; 10 bases match TRBD2. The CDR3 runs to 17 residues. The V gene end was trimmed by 7 bases and the J gene end by 7 bases; junction bases not matched to a gene: 19. The germline V gene has CDR1 SQVTM and CDR2 ANQGSEA.

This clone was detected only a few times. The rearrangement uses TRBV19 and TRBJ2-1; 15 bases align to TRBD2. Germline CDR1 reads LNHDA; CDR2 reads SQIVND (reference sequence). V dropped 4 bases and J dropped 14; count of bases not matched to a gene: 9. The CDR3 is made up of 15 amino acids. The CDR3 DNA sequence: TGTGCCAGTAGTACCTCCGGGACTAGCGGGGGGCGTGAGTTCTTC. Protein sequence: CASSTSGTSGGREFF.

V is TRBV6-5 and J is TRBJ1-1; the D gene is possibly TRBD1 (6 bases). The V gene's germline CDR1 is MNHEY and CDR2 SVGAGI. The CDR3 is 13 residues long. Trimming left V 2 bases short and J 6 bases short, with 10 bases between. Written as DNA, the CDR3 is TGTGCCAGCAGTTACGCAGGGGCCCCTGAAGCTTTCTTT. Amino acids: CASSYAGAPEAFF.

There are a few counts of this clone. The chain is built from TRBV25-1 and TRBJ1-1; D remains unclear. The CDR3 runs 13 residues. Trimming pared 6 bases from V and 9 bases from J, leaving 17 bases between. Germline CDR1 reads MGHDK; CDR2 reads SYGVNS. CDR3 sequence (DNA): TGTGCCAGCAGCCGGGAGGGTTTCACCCAAGCTTTCTTT. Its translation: CASSREGFTQAFF.

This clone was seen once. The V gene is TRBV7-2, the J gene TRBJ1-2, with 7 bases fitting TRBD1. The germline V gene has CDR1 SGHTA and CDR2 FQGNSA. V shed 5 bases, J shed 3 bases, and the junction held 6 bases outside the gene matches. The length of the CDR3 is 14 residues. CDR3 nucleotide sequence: TGTGCCAGCAGCCCCCCGGGACAGCACTATGGCTACACCTTC. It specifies CASSPPGQHYGYTF.